These 3 T cell receptor beta chains were all obtained from the same sample, sequenced in a study of blood T cell repertoires in COVID-19. Sequenced by immunoSEQ multiplex PCR; TCRdb stores in-frame clones only, minus some. The data contain about 270,000 clones, approximately 90% of them seen just once; the ten biggest clones take up approximately 4%. The sequencing sample was made of PBMCs or T cells enriched from blood (not recorded which). The receptors come from a woman aged 25 to 39 with acute COVID-19.

The chain joins TRBV19 to TRBJ2-3, with D maybe TRBD2 (5 bases). This CDR3 has 13 residues. Trimming removed 3 bases from V and 3 bases from J, with 7 bases in between. The germline V gene has CDR1 LNHDA and CDR2 SQIVND (reference sequence). CDR3 sequence: CASSIGGTDTQYF. For the CDR3, the DNA is TGTGCCAGTAGTATCGGCGGGACAGATACGCAGTATTTT.

The chain combines TRBV4-1 with TRBJ2-5, with 12 bases that match TRBD2. The CDR3 length is 17 residues. V lost 6 bases to trimming and J lost 3 bases; unmatched junction nucleotides: 11. The V gene's germline CDR1 is MGHRA and CDR2 YSYEKL. Here the CDR3 DNA reads TGCGCCAGCAGGCCGGGACTAGCGGGTGGGGGAAAAGAGACCCAGTACTTC. As protein: CASRPGLAGGGKETQYF.

The chain joins TRBV2 to TRBJ2-2, with D possibly matching TRBD2 (6 bases). The CDR3 runs to 16 residues. Germline CDR1 and CDR2: SNHLY and FYNNEI. Trimming took off 1 base at V and 1 base at J, with 10 bases between the two ends. The CDR3 nucleotides read TGTGCCAGCAGTGAAGTCGGGACTGAGAACACCGGGGAGCTGTTTTTT. Translated, it gives CASSEVGTENTGELFF.